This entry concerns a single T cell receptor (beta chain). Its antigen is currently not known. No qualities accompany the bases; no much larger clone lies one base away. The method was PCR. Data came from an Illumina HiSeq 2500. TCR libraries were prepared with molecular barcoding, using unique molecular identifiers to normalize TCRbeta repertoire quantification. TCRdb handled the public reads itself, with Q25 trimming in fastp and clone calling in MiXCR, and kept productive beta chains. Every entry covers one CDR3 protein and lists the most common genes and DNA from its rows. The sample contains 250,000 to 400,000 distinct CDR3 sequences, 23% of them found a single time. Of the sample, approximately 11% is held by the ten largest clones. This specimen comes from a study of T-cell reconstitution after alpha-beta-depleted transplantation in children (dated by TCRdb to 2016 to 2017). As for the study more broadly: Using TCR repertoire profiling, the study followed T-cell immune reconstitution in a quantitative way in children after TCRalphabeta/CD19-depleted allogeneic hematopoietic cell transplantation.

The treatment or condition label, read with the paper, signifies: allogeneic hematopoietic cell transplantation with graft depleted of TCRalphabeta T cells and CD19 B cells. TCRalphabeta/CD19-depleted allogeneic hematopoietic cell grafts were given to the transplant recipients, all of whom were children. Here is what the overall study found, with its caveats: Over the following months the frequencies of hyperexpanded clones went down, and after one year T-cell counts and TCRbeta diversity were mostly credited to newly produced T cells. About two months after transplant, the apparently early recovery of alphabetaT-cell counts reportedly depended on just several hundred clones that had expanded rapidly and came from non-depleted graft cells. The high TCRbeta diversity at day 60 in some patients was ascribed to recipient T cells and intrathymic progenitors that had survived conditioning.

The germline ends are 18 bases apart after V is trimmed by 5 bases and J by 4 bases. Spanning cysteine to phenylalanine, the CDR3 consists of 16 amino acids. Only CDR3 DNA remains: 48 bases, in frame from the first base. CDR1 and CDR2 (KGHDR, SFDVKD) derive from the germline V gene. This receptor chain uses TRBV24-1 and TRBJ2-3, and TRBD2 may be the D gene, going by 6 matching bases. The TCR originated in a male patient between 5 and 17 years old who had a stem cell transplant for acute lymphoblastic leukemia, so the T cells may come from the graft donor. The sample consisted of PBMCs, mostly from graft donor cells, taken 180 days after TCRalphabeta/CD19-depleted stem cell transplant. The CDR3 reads CATSVPILAEADTQYF. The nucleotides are TGTGCCACCAGTGTCCCAATCTTAGCGGAGGCAGATACGCAGTATTTT.